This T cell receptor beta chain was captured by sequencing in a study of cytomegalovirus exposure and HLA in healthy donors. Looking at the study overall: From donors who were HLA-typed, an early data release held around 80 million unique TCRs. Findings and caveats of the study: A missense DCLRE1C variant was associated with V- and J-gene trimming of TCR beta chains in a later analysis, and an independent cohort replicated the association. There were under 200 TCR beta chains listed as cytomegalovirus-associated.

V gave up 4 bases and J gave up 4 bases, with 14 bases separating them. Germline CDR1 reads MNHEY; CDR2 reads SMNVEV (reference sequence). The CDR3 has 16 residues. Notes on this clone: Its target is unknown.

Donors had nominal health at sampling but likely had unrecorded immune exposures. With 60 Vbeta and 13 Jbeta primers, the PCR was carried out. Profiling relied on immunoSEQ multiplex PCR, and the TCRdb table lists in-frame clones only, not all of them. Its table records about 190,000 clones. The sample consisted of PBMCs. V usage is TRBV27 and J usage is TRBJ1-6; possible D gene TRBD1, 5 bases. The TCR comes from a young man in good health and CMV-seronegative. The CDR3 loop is CASSSPDSGYNSPLHF. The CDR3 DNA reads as TGTGCCAGCAGTTCGCCTGACAGTGGATATAATTCACCCCTCCACTTT.